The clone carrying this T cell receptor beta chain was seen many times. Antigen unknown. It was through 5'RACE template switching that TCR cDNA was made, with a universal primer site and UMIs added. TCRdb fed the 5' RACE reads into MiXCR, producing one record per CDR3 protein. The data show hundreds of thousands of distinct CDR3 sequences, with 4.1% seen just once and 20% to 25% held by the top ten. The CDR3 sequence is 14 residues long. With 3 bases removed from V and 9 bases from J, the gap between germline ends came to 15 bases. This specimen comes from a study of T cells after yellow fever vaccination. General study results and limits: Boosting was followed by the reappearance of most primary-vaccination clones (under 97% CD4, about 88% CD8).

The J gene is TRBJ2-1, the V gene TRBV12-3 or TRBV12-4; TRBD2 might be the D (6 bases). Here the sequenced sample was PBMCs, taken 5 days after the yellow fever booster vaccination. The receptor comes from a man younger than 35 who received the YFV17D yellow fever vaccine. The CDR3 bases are TGTGCCAGCAGTTTCGTGGCAGTCGGGGGTGAGCAGTTCTTC. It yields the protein CASSFVAVGGEQFF.